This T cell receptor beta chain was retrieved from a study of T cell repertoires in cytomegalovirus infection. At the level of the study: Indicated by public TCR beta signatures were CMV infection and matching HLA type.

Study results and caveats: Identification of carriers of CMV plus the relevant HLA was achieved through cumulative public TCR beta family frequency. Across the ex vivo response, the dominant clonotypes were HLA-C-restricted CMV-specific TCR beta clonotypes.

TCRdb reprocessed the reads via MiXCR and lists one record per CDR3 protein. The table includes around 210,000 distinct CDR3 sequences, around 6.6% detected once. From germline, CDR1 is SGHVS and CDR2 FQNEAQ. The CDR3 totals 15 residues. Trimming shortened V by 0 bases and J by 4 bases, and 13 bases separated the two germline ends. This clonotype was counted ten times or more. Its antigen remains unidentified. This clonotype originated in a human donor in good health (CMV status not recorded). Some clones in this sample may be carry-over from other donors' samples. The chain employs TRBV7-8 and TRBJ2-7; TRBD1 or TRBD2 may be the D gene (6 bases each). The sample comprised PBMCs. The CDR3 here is CASSLAGGPTYEQYF. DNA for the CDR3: TGTGCCAGCAGCTTAGCTGGGGGGCCAACTTACGAGCAGTACTTC.